This paragraph reports one T cell receptor (beta chain). Repertoires were generated with immunoSEQ multiplex PCR, while TCRdb's copy carries only in-frame clones and drops some. The table includes a few hundred thousand clones, roughly 82% detected once. The data originate from a study of blood T cell repertoires in COVID-19. The CDR3 runs to 13 residues. V lost 4 bases to trimming and J lost 5 bases; unmatched junction nucleotides: 3. Germline CDR1 LGHDT, CDR2 YNNKEL (reference sequence). The V gene is TRBV3-1 (or the pseudogene TRBV3-2), the J gene TRBJ1-2, with TRBD1 matching over 8 bases. The origin of this receptor is a woman in her 40s who had recovered from COVID-19. The source material was peripheral blood. As DNA, the CDR3 is TGTGCCAGCAGCCTTGGACAGGGATATGGCTACACCTTC. Translating gives CASSLGQGYGYTF.